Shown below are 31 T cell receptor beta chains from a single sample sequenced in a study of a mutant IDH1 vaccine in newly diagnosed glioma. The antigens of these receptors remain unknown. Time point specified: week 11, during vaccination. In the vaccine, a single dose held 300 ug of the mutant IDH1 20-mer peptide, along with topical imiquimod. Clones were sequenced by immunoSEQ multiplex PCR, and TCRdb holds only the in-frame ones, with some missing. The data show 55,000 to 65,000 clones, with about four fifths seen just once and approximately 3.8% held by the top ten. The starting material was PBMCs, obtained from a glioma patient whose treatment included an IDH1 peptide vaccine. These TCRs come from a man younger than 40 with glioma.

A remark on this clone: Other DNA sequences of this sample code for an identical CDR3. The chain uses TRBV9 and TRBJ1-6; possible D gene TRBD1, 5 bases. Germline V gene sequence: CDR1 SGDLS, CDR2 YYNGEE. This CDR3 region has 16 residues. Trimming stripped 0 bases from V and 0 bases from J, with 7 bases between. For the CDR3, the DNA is TGTGCCAGCAGCGTAGGGGGCAGCTCCTATAATTCACCCCTCCACTTT. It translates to CASSVGGSSYNSPLHF.

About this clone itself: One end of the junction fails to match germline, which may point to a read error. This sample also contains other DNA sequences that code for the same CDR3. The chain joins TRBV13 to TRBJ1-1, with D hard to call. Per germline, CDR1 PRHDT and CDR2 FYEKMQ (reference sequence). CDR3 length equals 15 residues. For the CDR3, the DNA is TGTGCCAGCAGCTTAGGGGCAGAAGAGAACACTGAGGCTTTCTTT. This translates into CASSLGAEENTEAFF.

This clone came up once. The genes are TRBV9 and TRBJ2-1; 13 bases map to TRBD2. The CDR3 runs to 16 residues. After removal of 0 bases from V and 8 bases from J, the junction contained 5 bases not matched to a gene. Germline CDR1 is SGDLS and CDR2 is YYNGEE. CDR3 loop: CASSVAGTSGTHEQFF. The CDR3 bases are TGTGCCAGCAGCGTAGCGGGGACTAGCGGGACGCATGAGCAGTTCTTC.

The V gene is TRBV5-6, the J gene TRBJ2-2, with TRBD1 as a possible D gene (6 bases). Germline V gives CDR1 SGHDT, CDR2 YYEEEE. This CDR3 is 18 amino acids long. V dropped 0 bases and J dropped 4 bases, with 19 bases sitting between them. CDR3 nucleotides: TGTGCCAGCAGCTTGGCCGGGACATCTAGGGCGGCCACCGGGGAGCTGTTTTTT. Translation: CASSLAGTSRAATGELFF.

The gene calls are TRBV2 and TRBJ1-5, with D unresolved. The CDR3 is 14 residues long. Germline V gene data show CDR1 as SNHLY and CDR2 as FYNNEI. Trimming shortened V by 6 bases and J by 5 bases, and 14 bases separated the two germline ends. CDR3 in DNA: TGTGCCAGCAGGGCCGGCAGGCGAGATCAGCCCCAGCATTTT. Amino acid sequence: CASRAGRRDQPQHF.

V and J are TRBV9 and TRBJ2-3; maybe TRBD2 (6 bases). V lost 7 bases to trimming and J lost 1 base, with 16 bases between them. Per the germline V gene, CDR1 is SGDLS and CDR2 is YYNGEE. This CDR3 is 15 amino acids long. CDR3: CASAMGSSGTDTQYF. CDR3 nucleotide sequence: TGTGCCAGCGCTATGGGGTCTAGCGGCACAGATACGCAGTATTTT.

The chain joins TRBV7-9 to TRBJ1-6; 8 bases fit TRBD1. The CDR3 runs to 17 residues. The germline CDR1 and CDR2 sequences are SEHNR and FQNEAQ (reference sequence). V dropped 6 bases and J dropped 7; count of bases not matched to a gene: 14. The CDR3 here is CASSPDRGLNVNSPLHF. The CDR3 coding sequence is TGTGCCAGCAGTCCTGACAGGGGCCTCAATGTGAATTCACCCCTCCACTTT.

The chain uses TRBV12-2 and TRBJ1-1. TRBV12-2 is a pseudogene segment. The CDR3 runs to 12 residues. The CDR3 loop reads CASRPLNTEAFF. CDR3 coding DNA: TGTGCAAGTCGTCCTTTGAACACTGAAGCTTTCTTT.

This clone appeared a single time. DNA of the CDR3: TGCGCCAGCAGCCAACTTGGAACGGGGAACACCGGGGAGCTGTTTTTT. It translates to CASSQLGTGNTGELFF. The chain employs TRBV5-1 and TRBJ2-2; D not resolved. The CDR3 is made up of 16 amino acids. Germline loops: CDR1 SGHRS, CDR2 YFSETQ. The V gene lost 4 bases and the J gene lost 1 base, with 14 bases spanning the gap.

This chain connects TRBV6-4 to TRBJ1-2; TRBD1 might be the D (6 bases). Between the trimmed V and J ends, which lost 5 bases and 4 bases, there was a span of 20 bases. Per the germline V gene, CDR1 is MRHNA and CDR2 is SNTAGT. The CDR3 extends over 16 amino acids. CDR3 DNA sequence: TGTGCCAGCAGTCCCTTCTCGGGGGCTGTCGTCTATGGCTACACCTTC. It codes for CASSPFSGAVVYGYTF.

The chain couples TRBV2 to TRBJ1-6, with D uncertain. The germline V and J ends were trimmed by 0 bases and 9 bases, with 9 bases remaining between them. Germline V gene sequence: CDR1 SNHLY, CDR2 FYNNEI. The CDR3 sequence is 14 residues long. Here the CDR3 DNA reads TGTGCCAGCAGTGAAGCGCTTACAACTTCACCCCTCCACTTT. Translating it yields CASSEALTTSPLHF.

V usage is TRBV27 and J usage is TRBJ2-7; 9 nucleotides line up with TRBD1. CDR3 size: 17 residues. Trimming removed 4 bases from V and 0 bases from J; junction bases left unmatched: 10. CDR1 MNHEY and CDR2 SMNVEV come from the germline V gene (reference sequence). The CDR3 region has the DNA TGTGCCAGCAGTTACCTCCTCGGGACAGGGATCTCCTACGAGCAGTACTTC. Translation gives CASSYLLGTGISYEQYF.

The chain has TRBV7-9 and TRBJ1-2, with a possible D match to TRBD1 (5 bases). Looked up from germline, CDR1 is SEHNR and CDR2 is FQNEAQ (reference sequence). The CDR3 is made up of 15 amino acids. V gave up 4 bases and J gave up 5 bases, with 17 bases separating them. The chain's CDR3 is CASSSQAAGRYGYTF. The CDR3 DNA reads TGTGCCAGCAGCTCCCAGGCGGCAGGGAGATATGGCTACACCTTC.

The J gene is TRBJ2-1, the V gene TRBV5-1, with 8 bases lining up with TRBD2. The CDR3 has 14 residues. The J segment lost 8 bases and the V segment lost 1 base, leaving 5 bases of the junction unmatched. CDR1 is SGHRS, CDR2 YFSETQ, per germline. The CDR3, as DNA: TGCGCCAGCAGCTTGATCGGGGGGGCGCATGAGCAGTTCTTC. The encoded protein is CASSLIGGAHEQFF. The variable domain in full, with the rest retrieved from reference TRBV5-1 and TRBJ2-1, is KAGVTQTPRYLIKTRGQQVTLSCSPISGHRSVSWYQQTPGQGLQFLFEYFSETQRNKGNFPGRFSGRQFSNSRSEMNVSTLELGDSALYLCASSLIGGAHEQFFGPGTRLTVL.

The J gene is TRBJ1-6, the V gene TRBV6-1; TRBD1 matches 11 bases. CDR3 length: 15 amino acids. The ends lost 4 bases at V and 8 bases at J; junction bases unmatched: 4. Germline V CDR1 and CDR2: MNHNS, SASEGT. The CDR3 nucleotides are TGTGCCAGCAGTGGCCGGGACAGGGGGTATTCACCCCTCCACTTT. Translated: CASSGRDRGYSPLHF.

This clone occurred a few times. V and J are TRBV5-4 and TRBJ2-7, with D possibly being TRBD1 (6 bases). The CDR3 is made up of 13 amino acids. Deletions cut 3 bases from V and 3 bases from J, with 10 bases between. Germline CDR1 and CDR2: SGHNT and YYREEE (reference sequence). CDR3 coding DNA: TGTGCCAGCAGCTACGGACAGTACTACGAGCAGTACTTC. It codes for CASSYGQYYEQYF.

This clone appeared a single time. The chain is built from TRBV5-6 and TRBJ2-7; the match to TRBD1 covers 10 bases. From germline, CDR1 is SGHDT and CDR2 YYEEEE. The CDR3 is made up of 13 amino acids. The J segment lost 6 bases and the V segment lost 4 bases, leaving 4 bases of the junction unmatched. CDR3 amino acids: CASSRTGGSEQYF. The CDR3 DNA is TGTGCCAGCAGCCGGACAGGGGGAAGCGAGCAGTACTTC.

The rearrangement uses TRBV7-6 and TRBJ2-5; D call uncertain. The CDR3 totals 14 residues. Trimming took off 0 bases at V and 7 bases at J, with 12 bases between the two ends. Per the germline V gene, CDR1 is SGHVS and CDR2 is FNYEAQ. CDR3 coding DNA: TGTGCCAGCAGCTTAGCTCGGCCAGGTGGGACCCAGTACTTC. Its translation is CASSLARPGGTQYF.

As DNA, the CDR3 is TGCGCCAGCAGCTGGACTCGTCCCACAGATACGCAGTATTTT. It specifies CASSWTRPTDTQYF. The V and J genes are TRBV5-1 and TRBJ2-3; D may be TRBD2 (5 bases). The germline V gene has CDR1 SGHRS and CDR2 YFSETQ. Trimming took off 3 bases at V and 2 bases at J, with 10 bases between the two ends. The CDR3 contains 14 residues.

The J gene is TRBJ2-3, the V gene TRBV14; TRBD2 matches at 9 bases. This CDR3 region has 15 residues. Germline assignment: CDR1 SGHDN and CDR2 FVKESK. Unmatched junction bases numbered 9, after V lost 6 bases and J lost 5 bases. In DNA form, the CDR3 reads TGTGCCAGCAGTCATGGCGGGGGGGCAGGAGATACGCAGTATTTT. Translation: CASSHGGGAGDTQYF.

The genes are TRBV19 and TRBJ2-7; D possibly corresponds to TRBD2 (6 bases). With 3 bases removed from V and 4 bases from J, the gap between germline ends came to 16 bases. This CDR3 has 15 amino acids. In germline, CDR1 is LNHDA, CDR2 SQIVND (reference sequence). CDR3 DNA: TGTGCCAGTAGTATTCTGGGTAGCGGACCGTACGAGCAGTACTTC. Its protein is CASSILGSGPYEQYF.

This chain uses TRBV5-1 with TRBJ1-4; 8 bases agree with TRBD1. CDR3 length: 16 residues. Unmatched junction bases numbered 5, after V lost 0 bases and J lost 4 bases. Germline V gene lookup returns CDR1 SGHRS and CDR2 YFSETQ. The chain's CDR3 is CASSLGRTGNNEKLFF. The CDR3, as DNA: TGCGCCAGCAGCTTGGGAAGGACAGGGAATAATGAAAAACTGTTTTTT.

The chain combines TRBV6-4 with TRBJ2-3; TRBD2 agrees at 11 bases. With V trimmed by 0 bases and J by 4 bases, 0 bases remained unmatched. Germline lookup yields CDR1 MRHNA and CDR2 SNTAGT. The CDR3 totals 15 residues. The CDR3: CASSDSSGRADTQYF. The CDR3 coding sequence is TGTGCCAGCAGTGACTCTAGCGGGAGGGCAGATACGCAGTATTTT.

The CDR3 DNA is TGTGCCAGCAGCCCAGTCGGACAGGGGTTCGGCTCTGGAAACACCATATATTTT. The encoded protein is CASSPVGQGFGSGNTIYF. The chain carries TRBV4-2 and TRBJ1-3, with TRBD1 matching 9 bases. The ends lost 4 bases at V and 0 bases at J; junction bases unmatched: 10. The CDR3 has 18 amino acids. Germline V lookup: CDR1 LGHNA, CDR2 YNFKEQ.

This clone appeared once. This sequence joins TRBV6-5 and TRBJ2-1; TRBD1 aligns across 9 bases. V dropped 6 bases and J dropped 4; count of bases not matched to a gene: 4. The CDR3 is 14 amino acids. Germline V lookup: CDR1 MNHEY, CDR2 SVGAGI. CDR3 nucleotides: TGTGCCAGCAGCAGGGGACAGGGTTACAATGAGCAGTTCTTC. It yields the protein CASSRGQGYNEQFF.

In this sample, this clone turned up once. The CDR3 DNA follows: TGTGCCAGCAGCGTAGCTGGAGGGTTCGGTGAAAAACTGTTTTTT. It codes for CASSVAGGFGEKLFF. The chain recombines TRBV9 with TRBJ1-4; D gene uncertain. The CDR3 has 15 amino acids. Germline loops: CDR1 SGDLS, CDR2 YYNGEE. Trimming took off 0 bases at V and 7 bases at J, with 13 bases between the two ends.

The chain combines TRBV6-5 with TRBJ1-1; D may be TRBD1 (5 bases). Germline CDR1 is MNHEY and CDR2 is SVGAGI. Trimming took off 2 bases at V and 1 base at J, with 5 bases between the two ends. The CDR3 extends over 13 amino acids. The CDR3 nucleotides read TGTGCCAGCAGTTACGGACAGAACACTGAAGCTTTCTTT. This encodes CASSYGQNTEAFF.

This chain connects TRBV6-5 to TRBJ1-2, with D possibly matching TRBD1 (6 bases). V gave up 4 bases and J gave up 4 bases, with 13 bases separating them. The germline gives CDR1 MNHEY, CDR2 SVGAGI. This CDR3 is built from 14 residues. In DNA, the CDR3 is TGTGCCAGCAGTTCGTCAGACAGGATCTATGGCTACACCTTC. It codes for CASSSSDRIYGYTF.

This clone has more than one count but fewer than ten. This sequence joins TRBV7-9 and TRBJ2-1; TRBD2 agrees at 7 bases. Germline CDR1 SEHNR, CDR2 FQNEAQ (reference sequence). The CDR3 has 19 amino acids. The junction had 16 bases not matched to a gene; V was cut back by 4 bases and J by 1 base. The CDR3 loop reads CASSSTPGLTPRSYNEQFF. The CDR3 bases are TGTGCCAGCAGCTCAACGCCGGGACTAACCCCTAGGTCCTACAATGAGCAGTTCTTC.

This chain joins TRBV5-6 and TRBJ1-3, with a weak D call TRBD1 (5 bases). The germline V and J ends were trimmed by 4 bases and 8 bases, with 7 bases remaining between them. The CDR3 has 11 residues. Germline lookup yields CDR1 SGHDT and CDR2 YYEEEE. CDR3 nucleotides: TGTGCCAGCAGCGTGGGGGACACCATATATTTT. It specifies CASSVGDTIYF.

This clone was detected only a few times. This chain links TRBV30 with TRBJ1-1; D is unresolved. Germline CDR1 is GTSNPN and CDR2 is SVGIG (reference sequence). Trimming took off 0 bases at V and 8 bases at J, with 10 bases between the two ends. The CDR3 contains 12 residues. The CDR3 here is CAWSVTYREAFF. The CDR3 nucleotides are TGTGCCTGGAGTGTGACTTATCGGGAAGCTTTCTTT.